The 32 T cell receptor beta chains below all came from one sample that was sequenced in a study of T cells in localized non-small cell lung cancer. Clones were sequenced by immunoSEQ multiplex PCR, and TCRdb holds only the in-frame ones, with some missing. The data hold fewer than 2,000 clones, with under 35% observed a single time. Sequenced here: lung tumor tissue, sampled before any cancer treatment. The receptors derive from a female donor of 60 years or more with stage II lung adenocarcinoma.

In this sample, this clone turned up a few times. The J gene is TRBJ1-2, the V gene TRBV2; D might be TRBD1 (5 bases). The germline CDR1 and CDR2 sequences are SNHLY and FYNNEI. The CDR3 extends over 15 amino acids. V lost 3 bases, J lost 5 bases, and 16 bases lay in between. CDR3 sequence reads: CASSEGRVGKYGYTF. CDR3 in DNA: TGTGCCAGCAGTGAGGGGCGGGTGGGGAAGTATGGCTACACCTTC.

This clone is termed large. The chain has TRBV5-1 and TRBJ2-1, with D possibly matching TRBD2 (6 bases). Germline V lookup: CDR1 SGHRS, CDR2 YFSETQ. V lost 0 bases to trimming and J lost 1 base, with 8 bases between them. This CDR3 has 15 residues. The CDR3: CASSLDRGSYNEQFF. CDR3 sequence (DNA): TGCGCCAGCAGCTTGGATCGGGGGTCCTACAATGAGCAGTTCTTC.

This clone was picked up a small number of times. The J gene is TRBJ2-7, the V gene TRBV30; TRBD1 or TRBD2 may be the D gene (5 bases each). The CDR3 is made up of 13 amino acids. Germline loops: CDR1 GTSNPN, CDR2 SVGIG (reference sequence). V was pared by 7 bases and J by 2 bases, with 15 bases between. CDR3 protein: CALPGPRPYEQYF. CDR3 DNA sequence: TGTGCCTTACCGGGACCGCGTCCCTACGAGCAGTACTTC. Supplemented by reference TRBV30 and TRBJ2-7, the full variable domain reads SQTIHQWPATLVQPVGSPLSLECTVEGTSNPNLYWYRQAAGRGLQLLFYSVGIGQISSEVPQNLSASRPQDRQFILSSKKLLLSDSGFYLCALPGPRPYEQYFGPGTRLTVT.

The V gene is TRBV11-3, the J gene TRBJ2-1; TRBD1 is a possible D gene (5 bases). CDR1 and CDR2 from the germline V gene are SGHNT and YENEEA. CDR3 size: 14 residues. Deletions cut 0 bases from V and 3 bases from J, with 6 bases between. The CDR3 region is CASSLDDSYNEQFF. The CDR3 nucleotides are TGTGCCAGCAGCTTAGATGACAGCTACAATGAGCAGTTCTTC.

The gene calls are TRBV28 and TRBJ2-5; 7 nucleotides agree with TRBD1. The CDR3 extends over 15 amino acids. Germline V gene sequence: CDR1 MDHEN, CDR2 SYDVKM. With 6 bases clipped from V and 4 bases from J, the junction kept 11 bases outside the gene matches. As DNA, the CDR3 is TGTGCCAGCAGACCCCCCGGACAGGAATCAGAGACCCAGTACTTC. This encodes CASRPPGQESETQYF.

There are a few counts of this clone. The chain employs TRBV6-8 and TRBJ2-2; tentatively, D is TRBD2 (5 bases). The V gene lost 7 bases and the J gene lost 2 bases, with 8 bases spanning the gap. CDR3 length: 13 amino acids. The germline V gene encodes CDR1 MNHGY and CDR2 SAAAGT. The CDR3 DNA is TGTGCCAGCAAAGGAGGAAACACCGGGGAGCTGTTTTTT. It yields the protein CASKGGNTGELFF.

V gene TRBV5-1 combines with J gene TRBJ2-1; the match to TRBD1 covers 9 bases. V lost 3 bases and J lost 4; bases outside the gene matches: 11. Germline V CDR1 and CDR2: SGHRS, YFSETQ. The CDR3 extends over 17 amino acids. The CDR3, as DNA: TGCGCCAGCAGCTCTCACCCCGGACAGGGGAGATACAATGAGCAGTTCTTC. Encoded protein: CASSSHPGQGRYNEQFF.

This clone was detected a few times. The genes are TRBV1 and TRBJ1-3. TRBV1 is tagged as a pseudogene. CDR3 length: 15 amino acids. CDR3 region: CASSAYPAAGNTIYF. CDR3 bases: TGCGCCAGCAGCGCGTACCCCGCCGCTGGAAACACCATATATTTT.

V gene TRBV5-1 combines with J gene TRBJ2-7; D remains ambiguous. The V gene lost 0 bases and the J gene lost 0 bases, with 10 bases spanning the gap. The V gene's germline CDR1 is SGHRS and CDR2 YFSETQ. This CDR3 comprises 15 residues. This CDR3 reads CASSLDGAPSYEQYF. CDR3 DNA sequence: TGCGCCAGCAGCTTGGATGGCGCCCCCTCCTACGAGCAGTACTTC.

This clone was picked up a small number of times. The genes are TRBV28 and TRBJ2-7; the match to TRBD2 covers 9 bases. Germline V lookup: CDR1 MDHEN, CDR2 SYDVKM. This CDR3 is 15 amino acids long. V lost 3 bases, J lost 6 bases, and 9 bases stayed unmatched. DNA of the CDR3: TGTGCCAGCAGTTTGGGTGGCGGGGGGGACCCCGAGCAGTACTTC. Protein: CASSLGGGGDPEQYF. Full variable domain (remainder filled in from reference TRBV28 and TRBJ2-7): DVKVTQSSRYLVKRTGEKVFLECVQDMDHENMFWYRQDPGLGLRLIYFSYDVKMKEKGDIPEGYSVSREKKERFSLILESASTNQTSMYLCASSLGGGGDPEQYFGPGTRLTVT.

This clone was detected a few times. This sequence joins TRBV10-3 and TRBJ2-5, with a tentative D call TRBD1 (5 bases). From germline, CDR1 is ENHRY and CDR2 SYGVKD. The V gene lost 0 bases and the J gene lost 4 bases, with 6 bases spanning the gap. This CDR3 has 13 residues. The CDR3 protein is CAISESGVETQYF. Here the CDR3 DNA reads TGTGCCATCAGTGAGTCAGGGGTAGAGACCCAGTACTTC.

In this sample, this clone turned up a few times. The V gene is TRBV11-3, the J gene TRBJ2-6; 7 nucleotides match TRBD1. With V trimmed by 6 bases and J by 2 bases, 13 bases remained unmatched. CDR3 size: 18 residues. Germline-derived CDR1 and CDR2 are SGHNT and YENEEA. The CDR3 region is CASRSPPGQHPGANVLTF. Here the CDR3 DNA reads TGTGCCAGCAGATCCCCTCCGGGACAGCATCCTGGGGCCAACGTCCTGACTTTC.

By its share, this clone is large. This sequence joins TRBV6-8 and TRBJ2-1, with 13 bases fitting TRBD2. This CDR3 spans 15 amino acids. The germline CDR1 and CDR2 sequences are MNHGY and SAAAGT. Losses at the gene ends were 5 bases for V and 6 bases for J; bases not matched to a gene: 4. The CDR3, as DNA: TGTGCCAGCAGTGACACTAGCGGGGGGGCCAATGAGCAGTTCTTC. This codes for CASSDTSGGANEQFF.

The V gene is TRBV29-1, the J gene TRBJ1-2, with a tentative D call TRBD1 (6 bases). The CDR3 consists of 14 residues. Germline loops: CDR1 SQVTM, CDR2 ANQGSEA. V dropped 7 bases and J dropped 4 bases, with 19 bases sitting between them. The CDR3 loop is CSARTALIAYGYTF. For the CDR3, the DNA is TGCAGCGCCAGGACAGCTCTTATCGCCTATGGCTACACCTTC.

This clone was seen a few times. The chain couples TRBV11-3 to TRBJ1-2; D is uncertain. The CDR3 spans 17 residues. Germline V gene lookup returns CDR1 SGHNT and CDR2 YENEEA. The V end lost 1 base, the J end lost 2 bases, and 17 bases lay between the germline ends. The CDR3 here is CASSLVVFASQNYGYTF. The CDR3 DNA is TGTGCCAGCAGCTTAGTTGTTTTCGCCAGCCAAAACTATGGCTACACCTTC.

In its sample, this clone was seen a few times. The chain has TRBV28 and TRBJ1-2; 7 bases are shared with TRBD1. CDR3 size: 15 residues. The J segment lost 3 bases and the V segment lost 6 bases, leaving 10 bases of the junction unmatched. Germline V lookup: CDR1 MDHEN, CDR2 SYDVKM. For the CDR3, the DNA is TGTGCCAGCAGCCGACCCCGACAGGGAGACTATGGCTACACCTTC. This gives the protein CASSRPRQGDYGYTF.

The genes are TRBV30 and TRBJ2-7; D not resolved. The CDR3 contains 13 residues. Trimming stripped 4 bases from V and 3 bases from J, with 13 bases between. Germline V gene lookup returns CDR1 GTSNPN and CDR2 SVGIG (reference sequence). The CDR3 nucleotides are TGTGCCTGGACGTCGTCCAGGCGCTACGAGCAGTACTTC. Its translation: CAWTSSRRYEQYF.

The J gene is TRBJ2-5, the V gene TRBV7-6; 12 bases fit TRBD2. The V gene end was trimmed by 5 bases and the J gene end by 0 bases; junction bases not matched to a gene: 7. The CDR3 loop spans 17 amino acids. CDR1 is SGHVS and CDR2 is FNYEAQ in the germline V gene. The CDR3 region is CASSRGLAGMYQETQYF. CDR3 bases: TGTGCCAGCAGCCGAGGACTAGCGGGGATGTACCAAGAGACCCAGTACTTC. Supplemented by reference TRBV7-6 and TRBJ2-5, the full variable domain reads GAGVSQSPRYKVTKRGQDVALRCDPISGHVSLYWYRQALGQGPEFLTYFNYEAQQDKSGLPNDRFSAERPEGSISTLTIQRTEQRDSAMYRCASSRGLAGMYQETQYFGPGTRLLVL.

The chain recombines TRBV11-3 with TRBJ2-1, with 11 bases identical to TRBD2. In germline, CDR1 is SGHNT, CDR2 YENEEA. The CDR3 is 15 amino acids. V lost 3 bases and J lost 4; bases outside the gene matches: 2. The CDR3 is CASSFTSGGYNEQFF. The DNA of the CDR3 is TGTGCCAGCAGCTTTACTAGCGGGGGATACAATGAGCAGTTCTTC.

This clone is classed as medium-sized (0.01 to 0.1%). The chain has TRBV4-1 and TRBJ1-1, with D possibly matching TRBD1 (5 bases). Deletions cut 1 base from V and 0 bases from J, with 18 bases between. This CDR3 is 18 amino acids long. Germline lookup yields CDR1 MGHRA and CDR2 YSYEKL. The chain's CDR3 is CASSQVPAVGQVNTEAFF. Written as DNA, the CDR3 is TGCGCCAGCAGCCAAGTCCCGGCGGTGGGGCAGGTGAACACTGAAGCTTTCTTT.

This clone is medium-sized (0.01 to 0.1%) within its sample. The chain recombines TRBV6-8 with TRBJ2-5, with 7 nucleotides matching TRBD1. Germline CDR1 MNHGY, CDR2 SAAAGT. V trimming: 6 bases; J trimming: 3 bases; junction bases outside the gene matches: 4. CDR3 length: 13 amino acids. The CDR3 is CASSIDREETQYF. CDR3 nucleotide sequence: TGTGCCAGCAGCATCGACAGGGAAGAGACCCAGTACTTC.

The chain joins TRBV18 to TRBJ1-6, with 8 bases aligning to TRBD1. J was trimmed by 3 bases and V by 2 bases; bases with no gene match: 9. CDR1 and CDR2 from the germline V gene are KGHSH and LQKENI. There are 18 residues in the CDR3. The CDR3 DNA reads TGTGCCAGCTCACCATTCCCCCAGACAGGGGACTATAATTCACCCCTCCACTTT. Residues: CASSPFPQTGDYNSPLHF.

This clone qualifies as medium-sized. CDR3 in DNA: TGTGCCAGCAGCCGATCCGGGACAGGCTCCTATGGCTACACCTTC. This codes for CASSRSGTGSYGYTF. The chain recombines TRBV11-3 with TRBJ1-2; 8 bases are a match to TRBD1. CDR3 size: 15 residues. The J segment lost 4 bases and the V segment lost 5 bases, leaving 9 bases of the junction unmatched. Per germline, CDR1 SGHNT and CDR2 YENEEA.

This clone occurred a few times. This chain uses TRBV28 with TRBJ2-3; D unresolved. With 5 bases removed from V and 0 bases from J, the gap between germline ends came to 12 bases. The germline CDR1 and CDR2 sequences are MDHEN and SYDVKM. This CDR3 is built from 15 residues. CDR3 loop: CASSPSPISTDTQYF. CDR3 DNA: TGTGCCAGCAGTCCCAGCCCGATAAGCACAGATACGCAGTATTTT. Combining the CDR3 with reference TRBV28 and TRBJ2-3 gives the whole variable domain DVKVTQSSRYLVKRTGEKVFLECVQDMDHENMFWYRQDPGLGLRLIYFSYDVKMKEKGDIPEGYSVSREKKERFSLILESASTNQTSMYLCASSPSPISTDTQYFGPGTRLTVL.

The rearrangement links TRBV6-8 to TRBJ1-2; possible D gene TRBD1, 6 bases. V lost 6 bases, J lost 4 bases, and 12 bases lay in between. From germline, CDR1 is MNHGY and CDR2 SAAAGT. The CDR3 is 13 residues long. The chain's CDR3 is CASRYRETYGYTF. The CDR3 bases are TGTGCCAGCAGATACAGGGAAACCTATGGCTACACCTTC.

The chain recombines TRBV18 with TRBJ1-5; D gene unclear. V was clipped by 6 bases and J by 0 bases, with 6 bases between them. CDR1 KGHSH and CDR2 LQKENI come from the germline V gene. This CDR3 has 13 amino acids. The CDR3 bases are TGTGCCAGCTCGCCCGATAGCAATCAGCCCCAGCATTTT. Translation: CASSPDSNQPQHF. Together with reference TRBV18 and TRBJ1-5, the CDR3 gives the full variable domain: NAGVMQNPRHLVRRRGQEARLRCSPMKGHSHVYWYRQLPEEGLKFMVYLQKENIIDESGMPKERFSAEFPKEGPSILRIQQVVRGDSAAYFCASSPDSNQPQHFGDGTRLSIL.

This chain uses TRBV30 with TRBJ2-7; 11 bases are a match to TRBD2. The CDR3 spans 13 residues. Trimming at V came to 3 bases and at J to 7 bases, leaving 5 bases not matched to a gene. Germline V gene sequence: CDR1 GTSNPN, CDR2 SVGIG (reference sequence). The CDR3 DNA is TGTGCCTGGAGGGGGCCTAGCGGGAGGGAGCAGTACTTC. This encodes CAWRGPSGREQYF.

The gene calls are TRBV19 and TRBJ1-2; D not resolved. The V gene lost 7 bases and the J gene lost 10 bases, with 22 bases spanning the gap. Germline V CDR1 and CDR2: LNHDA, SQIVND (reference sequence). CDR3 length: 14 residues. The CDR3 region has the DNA TGTGCCAGTACCAGAGCGACGGCTCCACGCGACTACACCTTC. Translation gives CASTRATAPRDYTF.

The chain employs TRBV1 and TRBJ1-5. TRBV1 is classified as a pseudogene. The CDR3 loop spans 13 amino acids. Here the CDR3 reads CASSQDTERPQHF. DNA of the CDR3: TGCGCCAGCAGCCAAGATACGGAAAGGCCCCAGCATTTT.

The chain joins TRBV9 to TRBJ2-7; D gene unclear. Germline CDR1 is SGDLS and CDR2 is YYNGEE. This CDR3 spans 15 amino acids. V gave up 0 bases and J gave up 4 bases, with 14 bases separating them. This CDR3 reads CASSVGAIPQYEQYF. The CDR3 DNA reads TGTGCCAGCAGCGTAGGGGCGATCCCGCAATACGAGCAGTACTTC. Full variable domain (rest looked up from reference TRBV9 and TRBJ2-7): DSGVTQTPKHLITATGQRVTLRCSPRSGDLSVYWYQQSLDQGLQFLIQYYNGEERAKGNILERFSAQQFPDLHSELNLSSLELGDSALYFCASSVGAIPQYEQYFGPGTRLTVT.

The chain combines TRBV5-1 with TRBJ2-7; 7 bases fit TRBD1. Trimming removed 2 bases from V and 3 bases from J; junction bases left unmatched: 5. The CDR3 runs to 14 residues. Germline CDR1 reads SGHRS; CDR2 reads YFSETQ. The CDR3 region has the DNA TGCGCCAGCAGCTTTAGTACAGGGGTCTACGAGCAGTACTTC. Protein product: CASSFSTGVYEQYF. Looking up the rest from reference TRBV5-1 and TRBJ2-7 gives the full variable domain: KAGVTQTPRYLIKTRGQQVTLSCSPISGHRSVSWYQQTPGQGLQFLFEYFSETQRNKGNFPGRFSGRQFSNSRSEMNVSTLELGDSALYLCASSFSTGVYEQYFGPGTRLTVT.

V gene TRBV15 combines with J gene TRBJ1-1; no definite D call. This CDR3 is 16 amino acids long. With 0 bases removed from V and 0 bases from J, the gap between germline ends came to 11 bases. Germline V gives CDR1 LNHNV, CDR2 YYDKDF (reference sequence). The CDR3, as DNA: TGTGCCACCAGCAGAGATCGAGTCTACATGAACACTGAAGCTTTCTTT. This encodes CATSRDRVYMNTEAFF.